What follows are 20 T cell receptor beta chains derived from one specimen sequenced in a study of cytomegalovirus exposure and HLA in healthy donors. Vbeta (60) and Jbeta (13) primers were used in the PCR. Here immunoSEQ multiplex PCR was the method, and the copy in TCRdb shows in-frame clones only, minus some. In the table there are fewer than 200,000 clones, more than 60% of which are singletons. The source material was PBMCs. The origin of the receptors is a man aged 40-50 years in good health and CMV-seronegative.

The count of this clone is one. CDR3 loop: CASSKTPLEQYF. CDR3 coding DNA: TGTGCCAGTAGTAAAACACCTCTCGAGCAGTACTTC. The chain joins TRBV19 to TRBJ2-7; D is uncertain. V was clipped by 4 bases and J by 6 bases, with 10 bases between them. Per germline, CDR1 LNHDA and CDR2 SQIVND (reference sequence). This CDR3 is built from 12 residues. The whole variable domain, filled in from reference TRBV19 and TRBJ2-7, reads DGGITQSPKYLFRKEGQNVTLSCEQNLNHDAMYWYRQDPGQGLRLIYYSQIVNDFQKGDIAEGYSVSREKKESFPLTVTSAQKNPTAFYLCASSKTPLEQYFGPGTRLTVT.

The chain links TRBV7-9 to TRBJ2-5, with unresolved D. Germline values: CDR1 SEHNR, CDR2 FQNEAQ (reference sequence). Trimming took off 1 base at V and 5 bases at J, with 5 bases between the two ends. This CDR3 spans 12 amino acids. CDR3 DNA: TGTGCCAGCAGCTTAGTTCGGGAGACCCAGTACTTC. It yields the protein CASSLVRETQYF.

This sequence joins TRBV5-1 and TRBJ2-1; TRBD2 aligns across 12 bases. The CDR3 consists of 15 residues. The V segment lost 6 bases and the J segment 4 bases; nucleotides outside the gene matches: 5. CDR1 and CDR2 (germline): SGHRS, YFSETQ. This CDR3 is CASTSTSGGYNEQFF. The CDR3 nucleotides read TGCGCCAGCACCTCGACTAGCGGGGGTTACAATGAGCAGTTCTTC.

This chain links TRBV29-1 with TRBJ2-7; no clear D gene. The V gene lost 0 bases and the J gene lost 4 bases, with 4 bases spanning the gap. The germline gives CDR1 SQVTM, CDR2 ANQGSEA. CDR3 length equals 11 residues. In nucleotides, the CDR3 is TGCAGCGTTGAAGAGTCGTACGAGCAGTACTTC. The encoded protein is CSVEESYEQYF.

The chain is built from TRBV9 and TRBJ1-4, with 8 bases identical to TRBD1. The CDR3 has 15 residues. V lost 3 bases and J lost 8; bases outside the gene matches: 9. Looked up from germline, CDR1 is SGDLS and CDR2 is YYNGEE. CDR3 region: CASSGSGTGGEKLFF. The CDR3, as DNA: TGTGCCAGCAGCGGATCCGGGACAGGAGGAGAAAAACTGTTTTTT.

This clone was seen a single time. The chain has TRBV4-1 and TRBJ1-3, with D tentatively TRBD1 (5 bases). Per germline, CDR1 MGHRA and CDR2 YSYEKL. V was shortened by 0 bases and J by 2 bases, with 17 bases between the two germline ends. The CDR3 covers 18 residues. CDR3 sequence (DNA): TGCGCCAGCAGCCAAGACCTCAGTACGGGGGGAGCTGGAAACACCATATATTTT. Translation: CASSQDLSTGGAGNTIYF.

The V gene is TRBV6-5, the J gene TRBJ2-7; TRBD2 is a possible D gene (6 bases). V lost 9 bases to trimming and J lost 1 base, with 13 bases between them. Germline-derived CDR1 and CDR2 are MNHEY and SVGAGI. The CDR3 is 13 amino acids. DNA for the CDR3: TGTGCCAGTTCCCCCGGGGGTTCCTACGAGCAGTACTTC. It specifies CASSPGGSYEQYF.

The chain links TRBV19 to TRBJ2-1; 10 nucleotides match TRBD2. Trimming at V came to 4 bases and at J to 4 bases, leaving 7 bases not matched to a gene. The germline V gene encodes CDR1 LNHDA and CDR2 SQIVND (reference sequence). The CDR3 totals 16 residues. In nucleotides, the CDR3 is TGTGCCAGTAGTAGTCGGACTAGCGGACTGTACAATGAGCAGTTCTTC. It specifies CASSSRTSGLYNEQFF.

The chain couples TRBV19 to TRBJ1-1; 8 positions agree with TRBD1. V lost 6 bases and J lost 0; bases outside the gene matches: 6. CDR1 and CDR2 from the germline V gene are LNHDA and SQIVND (reference sequence). CDR3 length equals 15 residues. Written as DNA, the CDR3 is TGTGCCAGTAGCAGAACGGACAGGGTGAACACTGAAGCTTTCTTT. Amino acid sequence: CASSRTDRVNTEAFF. The full variable domain, with the rest looked up from reference TRBV19 and TRBJ1-1, is DGGITQSPKYLFRKEGQNVTLSCEQNLNHDAMYWYRQDPGQGLRLIYYSQIVNDFQKGDIAEGYSVSREKKESFPLTVTSAQKNPTAFYLCASSRTDRVNTEAFFGQGTRLTVV.

The rearrangement uses TRBV29-1 and TRBJ1-2, with TRBD1 as a possible D gene (6 bases). The germline CDR1 and CDR2 sequences are SQVTM and ANQGSEA. The germline V and J ends were trimmed by 5 bases and 4 bases, with 14 bases remaining between them. The CDR3 spans 13 residues. In DNA form, the CDR3 reads TGCAGCGTTCCCTATACAGGGTCCTATGGCTACACCTTC. It translates to CSVPYTGSYGYTF.

The V call is TRBV7-2, the J call TRBJ2-1; TRBD2 matches at 7 bases. CDR1 is SGHTA and CDR2 is FQGNSA in the germline V gene. The CDR3 length is 15 residues. V lost 5 bases and J lost 3; bases outside the gene matches: 7. CDR3 sequence: CASSPVGGGYNEQFF. The CDR3 nucleotides read TGTGCCAGCAGCCCAGTGGGGGGGGGCTACAATGAGCAGTTCTTC.

This clone appeared a few times. The chain employs TRBV4-1 and TRBJ2-1; D is possibly TRBD2 (7 bases). Germline lookup yields CDR1 MGHRA and CDR2 YSYEKL. V was pared by 8 bases and J by 0 bases, with 14 bases between. This CDR3 region has 15 residues. The CDR3 loop is CASGRGDNSYNEQFF. The DNA of the CDR3 is TGCGCCAGCGGACGGGGGGACAACTCCTACAATGAGCAGTTCTTC.

The genes are TRBV6-1 and TRBJ1-3; TRBD1 aligns across 11 bases. Germline trimming cut 6 bases from V and 7 bases from J; bases unmatched to any gene: 5. From germline, CDR1 is MNHNS and CDR2 SASEGT. This CDR3 contains 14 residues. Here the CDR3 reads CASSVDRGQNTIYF. The CDR3 coding sequence is TGTGCCAGCAGCGTGGACAGGGGGCAGAACACCATATATTTT.

The chain links TRBV11-3 to TRBJ2-3, with 7 positions matching TRBD2. Germline CDR1 SGHNT, CDR2 YENEEA. This CDR3 contains 16 residues. V dropped 1 base and J dropped 0; count of bases not matched to a gene: 4. In DNA form, the CDR3 reads TGTGCCAGCAGCTTAGGTCGCGGGGGTAGCACAGATACGCAGTATTTT. Translating it yields CASSLGRGGSTDTQYF.

This clone was seen a single time. The V gene is TRBV23-1, the J gene TRBJ2-7; 8 bases fit TRBD1. TRBV23-1 is known as an ORF, though its function is uncertain. CDR3 size: 15 residues. The V gene end was trimmed by 0 bases and the J gene end by 3 bases; junction bases not matched to a gene: 4. CDR3 amino acids: CASSQSGTGLYEQYF. CDR3 nucleotides: TGCGCCAGCAGTCAATCGGGGACAGGCCTCTACGAGCAGTACTTC.

The CDR3 sequence is CASSDRAYSNQPQHF. The CDR3, as DNA: TGTGCCAGCAGCGACAGGGCTTATAGCAATCAGCCCCAGCATTTT. This sequence joins TRBV27 and TRBJ1-5; 7 bases map to TRBD1. V was pared by 6 bases and J by 0 bases, with 5 bases of the junction left unmatched. In germline, CDR1 is MNHEY, CDR2 SMNVEV (reference sequence). The CDR3 contains 15 residues.

In nucleotides, the CDR3 is TGTGCCATGAAGACTAGCGGAAACTACAATGAGCAGTTCTTC. Protein sequence: CAMKTSGNYNEQFF. The chain couples TRBV10-3 to TRBJ2-1; 9 bases agree with TRBD2. There are 14 residues in the CDR3. V lost 9 bases, J lost 3 bases, and 6 bases stayed unmatched. Germline lookup yields CDR1 ENHRY and CDR2 SYGVKD.

The V gene is TRBV19, the J gene TRBJ2-7; TRBD2 agrees at 8 bases. The CDR3 has 13 amino acids. The trim removed 5 bases at V and 6 bases at J, leaving 6 bases unmatched. Germline V gene sequence: CDR1 LNHDA, CDR2 SQIVND (reference sequence). The CDR3 coding sequence is TGTGCCAGTAGTGATCGGGAGGGCTCCGAGCAGTACTTC. Translating gives CASSDREGSEQYF.

The V and J genes are TRBV30 and TRBJ2-1, with TRBD1 matching over 7 bases. Per the germline V gene, CDR1 is GTSNPN and CDR2 is SVGIG (reference sequence). The CDR3 sequence is 11 residues long. CDR3 in DNA: TGTGCGTGGGACAGATCCCATGAGCAGTTCTTC. As protein: CAWDRSHEQFF.

This chain uses TRBV27 with TRBJ2-7; D may be TRBD1 (6 bases). The CDR3 sequence is 14 residues long. V was cut by 7 bases and J by 4 bases, with 17 bases left in between. Germline loops: CDR1 MNHEY, CDR2 SMNVEV (reference sequence). The CDR3 DNA reads as TGTGCCAGCACCACAGGGATCGGGAAGTACGAGCAGTACTTC. Translated: CASTTGIGKYEQYF.